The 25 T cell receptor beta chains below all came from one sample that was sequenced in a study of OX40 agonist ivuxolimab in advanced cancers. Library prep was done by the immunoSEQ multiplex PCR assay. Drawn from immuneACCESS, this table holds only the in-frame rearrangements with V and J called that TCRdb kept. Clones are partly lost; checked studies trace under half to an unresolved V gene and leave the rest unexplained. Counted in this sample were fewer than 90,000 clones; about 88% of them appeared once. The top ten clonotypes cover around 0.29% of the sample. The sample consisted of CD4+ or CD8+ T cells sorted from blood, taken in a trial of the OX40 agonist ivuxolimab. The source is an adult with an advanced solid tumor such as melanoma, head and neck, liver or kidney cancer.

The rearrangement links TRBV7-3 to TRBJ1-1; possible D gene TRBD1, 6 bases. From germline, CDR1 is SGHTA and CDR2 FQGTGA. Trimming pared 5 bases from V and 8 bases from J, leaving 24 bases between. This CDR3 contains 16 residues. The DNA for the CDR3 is TGTGCCAGCAGCGCGACCGGGACAACAAGACGGGTAGAAGCTTTCTTT. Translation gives CASSATGTTRRVEAFF.

The DNA of the CDR3 is TGTGCCAGCAGTATAGGGGGGTACGAGCAGTACTTC. It is translated as CASSIGGYEQYF. This chain connects TRBV6-1 to TRBJ2-7; tentatively, D is TRBD1 or TRBD2 (6 bases each). Germline CDR1 reads MNHNS; CDR2 reads SASEGT. The CDR3 is made up of 12 amino acids. V was clipped by 5 bases and J by 4 bases, with 9 bases between them.

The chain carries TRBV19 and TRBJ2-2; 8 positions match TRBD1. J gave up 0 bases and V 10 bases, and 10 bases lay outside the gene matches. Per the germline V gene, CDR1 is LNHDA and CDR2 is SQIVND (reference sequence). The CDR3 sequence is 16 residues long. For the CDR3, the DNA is TGTGCCACTAAGGACAGGGTGAATTCGAACACCGGGGAGCTGTTTTTT. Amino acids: CATKDRVNSNTGELFF.

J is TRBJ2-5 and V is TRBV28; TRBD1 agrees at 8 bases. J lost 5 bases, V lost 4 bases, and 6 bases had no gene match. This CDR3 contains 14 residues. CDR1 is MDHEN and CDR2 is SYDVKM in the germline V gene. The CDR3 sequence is CASSSPGQVETQYF. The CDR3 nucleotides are TGTGCCAGCAGTTCACCGGGACAGGTGGAGACCCAGTACTTC.

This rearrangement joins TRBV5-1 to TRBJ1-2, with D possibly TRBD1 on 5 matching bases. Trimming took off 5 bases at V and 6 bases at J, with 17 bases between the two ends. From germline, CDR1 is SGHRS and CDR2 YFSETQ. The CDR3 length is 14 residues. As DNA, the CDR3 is TGCGCCAGCAGTTGGGACCGACCCAGAGATGGCTACACCTTC. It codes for CASSWDRPRDGYTF.

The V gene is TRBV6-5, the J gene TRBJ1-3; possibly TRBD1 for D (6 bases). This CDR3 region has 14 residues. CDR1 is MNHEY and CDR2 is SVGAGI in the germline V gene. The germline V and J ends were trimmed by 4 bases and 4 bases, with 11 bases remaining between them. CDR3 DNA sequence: TGTGCCAGCAGTTCCTCGGACAGCGGAAACACCATATATTTT. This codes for CASSSSDSGNTIYF.

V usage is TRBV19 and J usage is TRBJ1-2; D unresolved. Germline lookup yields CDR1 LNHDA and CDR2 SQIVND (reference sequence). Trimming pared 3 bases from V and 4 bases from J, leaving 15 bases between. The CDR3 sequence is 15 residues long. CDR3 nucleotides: TGTGCCAGTAGTATCGATGGGCAAGGACTCTATGGCTACACCTTC. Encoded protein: CASSIDGQGLYGYTF.

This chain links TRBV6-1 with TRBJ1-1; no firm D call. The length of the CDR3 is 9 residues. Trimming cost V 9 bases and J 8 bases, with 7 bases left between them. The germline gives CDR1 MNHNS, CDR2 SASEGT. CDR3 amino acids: CARVIEAFF. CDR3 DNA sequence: TGTGCCAGGGTAATAGAAGCTTTCTTT.

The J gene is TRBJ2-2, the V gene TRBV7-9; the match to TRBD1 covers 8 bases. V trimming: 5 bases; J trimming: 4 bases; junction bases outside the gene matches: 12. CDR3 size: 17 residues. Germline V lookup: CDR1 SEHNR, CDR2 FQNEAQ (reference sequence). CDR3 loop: CASSPWTGLTSTGELFF. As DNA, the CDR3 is TGTGCCAGCAGCCCTTGGACAGGGCTGACGAGCACCGGGGAGCTGTTTTTT.

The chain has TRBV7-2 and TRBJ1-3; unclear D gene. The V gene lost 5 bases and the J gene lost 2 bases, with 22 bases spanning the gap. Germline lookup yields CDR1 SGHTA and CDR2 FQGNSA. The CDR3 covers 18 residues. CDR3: CASSPEPDGLRAGNTIYF. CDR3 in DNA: TGTGCCAGCAGCCCAGAACCGGACGGGTTGAGGGCTGGAAACACCATATATTTT. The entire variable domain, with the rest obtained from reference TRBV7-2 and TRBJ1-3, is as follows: GAGVSQSPSNKVTEKGKDVELRCDPISGHTALYWYRQSLGQGLEFLIYFQGNSAPDKSGLPSDRFSAERTGGSVSTLTIQRTQQEDSAVYLCASSPEPDGLRAGNTIYFGEGSWLTVV.

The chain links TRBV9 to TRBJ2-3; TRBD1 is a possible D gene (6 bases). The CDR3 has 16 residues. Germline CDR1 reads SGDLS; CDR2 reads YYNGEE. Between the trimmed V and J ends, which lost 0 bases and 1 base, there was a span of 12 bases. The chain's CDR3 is CASSVGQGLRTDTQYF. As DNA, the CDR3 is TGTGCCAGCAGCGTAGGTCAGGGGCTCCGCACAGATACGCAGTATTTT.

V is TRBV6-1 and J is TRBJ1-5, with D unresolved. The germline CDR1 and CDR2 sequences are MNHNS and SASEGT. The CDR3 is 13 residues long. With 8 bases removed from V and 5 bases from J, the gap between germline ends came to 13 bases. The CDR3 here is CASVVHQDQPQHF. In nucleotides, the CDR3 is TGTGCCAGCGTTGTTCACCAGGATCAGCCCCAGCATTTT.

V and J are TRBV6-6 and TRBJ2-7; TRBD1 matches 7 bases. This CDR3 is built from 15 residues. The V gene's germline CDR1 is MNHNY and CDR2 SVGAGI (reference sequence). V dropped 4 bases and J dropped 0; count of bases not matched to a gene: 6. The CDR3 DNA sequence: TGTGCCAGCAGTTTCGGGACAGCCGTCTCCTACGAGCAGTACTTC. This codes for CASSFGTAVSYEQYF.

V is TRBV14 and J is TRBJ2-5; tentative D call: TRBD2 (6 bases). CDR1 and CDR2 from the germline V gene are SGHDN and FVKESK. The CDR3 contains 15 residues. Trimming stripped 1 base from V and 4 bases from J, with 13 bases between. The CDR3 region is CASSQVFGGRETQYF. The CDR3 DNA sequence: TGTGCCAGCAGCCAAGTCTTCGGGGGAAGAGAGACCCAGTACTTC.

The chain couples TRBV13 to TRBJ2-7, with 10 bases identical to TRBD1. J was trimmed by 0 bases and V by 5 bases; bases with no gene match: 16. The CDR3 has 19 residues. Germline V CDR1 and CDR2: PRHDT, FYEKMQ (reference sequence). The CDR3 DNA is TGTGCCAGCAGCCGAACAGGGACAGGGGTTTTCTCATCCTCCTACGAGCAGTACTTC. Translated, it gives CASSRTGTGVFSSSYEQYF.

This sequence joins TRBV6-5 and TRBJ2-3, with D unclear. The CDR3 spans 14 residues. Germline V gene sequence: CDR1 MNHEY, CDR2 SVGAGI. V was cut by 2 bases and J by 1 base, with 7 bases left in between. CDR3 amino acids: CASSYLRRTDTQYF. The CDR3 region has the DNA TGTGCCAGCAGTTACCTACGGCGCACAGATACGCAGTATTTT.

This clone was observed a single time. The CDR3 DNA reads TGTGCCAGCAGCCCGCAGCGGGGAGGGTTCTCTGGGGCCAACGTCCTGACTTTC. It specifies CASSPQRGGFSGANVLTF. The chain has TRBV5-4 and TRBJ2-6, with 7 bases that match TRBD2. This CDR3 has 18 residues. CDR1 is SGHNT and CDR2 is YYREEE in the germline V gene (reference sequence). With V trimmed by 4 bases and J by 0 bases, 10 bases remained unmatched. The full variable domain, its missing parts supplied by reference TRBV5-4 and TRBJ2-6, is ETGVTQSPTHLIKTRGQQVTLRCSSQSGHNTVSWYQQALGQGPQFIFQYYREEENGRGNFPPRFSGLQFPNYSSELNVNALELDDSALYLCASSPQRGGFSGANVLTFGAGSRLTVL.

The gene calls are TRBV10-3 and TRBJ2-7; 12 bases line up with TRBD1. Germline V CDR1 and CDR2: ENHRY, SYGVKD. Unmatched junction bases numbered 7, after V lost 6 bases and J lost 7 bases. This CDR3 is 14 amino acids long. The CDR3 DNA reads TGTGCCATCAGGGCGGGACAGGGGGCGTGGGAGCAGTACTTC. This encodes CAIRAGQGAWEQYF.

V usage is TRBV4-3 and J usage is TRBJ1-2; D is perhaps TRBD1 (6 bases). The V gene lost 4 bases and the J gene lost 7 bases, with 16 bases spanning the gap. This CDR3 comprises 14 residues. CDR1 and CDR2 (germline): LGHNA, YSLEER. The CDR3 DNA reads TGCGCCAGCAGCCTACACCGGGGGGCAGGTGGCTACACCTTC. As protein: CASSLHRGAGGYTF.

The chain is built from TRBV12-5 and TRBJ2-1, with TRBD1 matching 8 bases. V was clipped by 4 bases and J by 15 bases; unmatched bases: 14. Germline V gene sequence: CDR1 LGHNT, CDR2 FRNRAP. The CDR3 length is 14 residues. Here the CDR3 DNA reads TGTGCTAGTGGTTCGCCACAGGGGGTCCTACCCCGGTTCTTC. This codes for CASGSPQGVLPRFF.

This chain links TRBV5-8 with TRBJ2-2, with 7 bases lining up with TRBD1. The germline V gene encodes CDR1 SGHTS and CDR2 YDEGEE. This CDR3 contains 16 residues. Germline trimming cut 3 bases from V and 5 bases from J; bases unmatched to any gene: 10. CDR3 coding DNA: TGTGCCAGCAGCTGGGGGACAGACCACCTAACCGGGGAGCTGTTTTTT. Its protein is CASSWGTDHLTGELFF.

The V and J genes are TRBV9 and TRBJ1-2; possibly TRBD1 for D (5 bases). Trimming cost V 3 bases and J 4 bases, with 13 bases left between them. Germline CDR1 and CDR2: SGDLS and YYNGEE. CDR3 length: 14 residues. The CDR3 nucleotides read TGTGCCAGCAGCGAGGGGTCCGGATCCTATGGCTACACCTTC. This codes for CASSEGSGSYGYTF.

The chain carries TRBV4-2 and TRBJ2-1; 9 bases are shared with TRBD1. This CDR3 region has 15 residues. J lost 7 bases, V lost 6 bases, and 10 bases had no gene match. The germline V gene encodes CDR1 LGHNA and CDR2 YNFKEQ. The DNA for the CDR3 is TGTGCCAGCAGACCCCTCGGGACAGGGAGGAATGAGCAGTTCTTC. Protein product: CASRPLGTGRNEQFF.

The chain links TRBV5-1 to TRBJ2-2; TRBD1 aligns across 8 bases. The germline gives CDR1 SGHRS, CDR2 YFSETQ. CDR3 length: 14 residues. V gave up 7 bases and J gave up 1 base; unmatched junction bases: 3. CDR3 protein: CASSGTGNTGELFF. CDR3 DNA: TGCGCCAGCTCCGGGACAGGGAACACCGGGGAGCTGTTTTTT.

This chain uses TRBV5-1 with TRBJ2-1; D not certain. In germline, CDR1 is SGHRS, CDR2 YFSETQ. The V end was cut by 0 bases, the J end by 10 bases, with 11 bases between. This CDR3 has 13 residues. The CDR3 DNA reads TGCGCCAGCAGCTTGGTAGGTAAGGAAGAGCAGTTCTTC. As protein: CASSLVGKEEQFF.